The TCR beta chain under discussion was sequenced for a study of blood T cell repertoires in COVID-19. About the research overall: There were acute and convalescent COVID-19 samples, and they came from the United States, Italy and Spain. PBMCs, B-cell-depleted T cells, or T cells were the source of the cDNA or gDNA that made up the material.

From germline, CDR1 is SGHVS and CDR2 FQNEAQ. V was pared by 5 bases and J by 5 bases, with 12 bases between. This CDR3 is 13 amino acids long. Study processing details: Reference gene primer amplification gave nucleated cell count estimates. Here immunoSEQ multiplex PCR was the method, and the copy in TCRdb shows in-frame clones only, minus some. V and J calls and clone size come straight from that table; D and trimming were deduced from the DNA. Here the sample spans about 130,000 clones, approximately 89% being singletons. This receptor was identified in a human donor in a cohort sampled during active COVID-19. The specimen was peripheral blood. The J gene is TRBJ1-2, the V gene TRBV7-8, with D tentatively TRBD1 (6 bases). The CDR3 coding sequence is TGTGCCAGCAGCCCGACAGGAGCGTATGGCTACACCTTC. Its translation is CASSPTGAYGYTF.